The TCR beta chain described here comes from a study of blood T cell repertoires in COVID-19. Germline assignment: CDR1 MNHEY and CDR2 SVGAGI. The V and J ends lost 3 bases and 8 bases respectively, with 16 bases between them. The CDR3 consists of 15 residues. Here immunoSEQ multiplex PCR was the method, and the copy in TCRdb shows in-frame clones only, minus some. The sample shows about 240,000 clones, roughly 80% of them seen only once. Sequenced material: peripheral blood. This TCR was sampled from a woman in her late teens or twenties with acute or convalescent COVID-19. The chain carries TRBV6-5 and TRBJ1-4, with D perhaps TRBD1 (6 bases). The CDR3: CASSYGPGRGEKLFF. In DNA, the CDR3 is TGTGCCAGCAGTTATGGCCCTGGCAGGGGCGAAAAACTGTTTTTT.